This T cell receptor beta chain emerged from a study of shared clonotypes between healthy human individuals. The CDR3 spans 15 residues. V shed 5 bases and J shed 7 bases, with 21 bases lying between them. In germline, CDR1 is SGHAT, CDR2 FQNNGV. The authors distributed each subset's genomic DNA evenly over several immunoSEQ plates. The assay was immunoSEQ multiplex PCR, and TCRdb's table has in-frame clones only and misses some. Among about 340,000 clones listed, more than 60% were seen once. The clonotype comes from a man aged 25-45 years in good health. This chain uses TRBV11-2 with TRBJ2-7; tentative D call: TRBD2 (7 bases). The sequencing sample was made of memory CD4+ T cells sorted from blood. Regarding subset: CD45RA-negative fraction. CDR3 residues: CASSPLGGLAGEQYF. CDR3 coding DNA: TGTGCCAGCAGCCCATTGGGGGGGCTAGCTGGGGAGCAGTACTTC.